The next 22 T cell receptor beta chains were all read from a single sample in a study of T-cell memory formation after mild COVID-19. MiXCR, run by TCRdb on the 5' RACE reads, gives a single entry per CDR3 protein. Of more than 110,000 distinct CDR3 sequences listed, about 23% were seen once; the top ten hold about 24%. The sample was PBMCs or a T cell subset sorted from them (not recorded which). Receptors were obtained from an adult woman who had mild COVID-19 (a few samples of this study predate the infection). Cell type and time point are not known.

In its sample, this clonotype was seen a few times. The CDR3, as DNA: TGTGCCACCAGTGATCCGGGGACTAGCGGCTACGAGCAGTACTTC. Its protein product is CATSDPGTSGYEQYF. The chain carries TRBV24-1 and TRBJ2-7, with 11 bases identical to TRBD2. V was pared by 3 bases and J by 3 bases, with 3 bases of the junction left unmatched. The CDR3 has 15 amino acids. Germline CDR1 is KGHDR and CDR2 is SFDVKD.

V is TRBV4-1 and J is TRBJ1-2; TRBD1 aligns across 9 bases. Losses at the gene ends were 1 base for V and 4 bases for J; bases not matched to a gene: 4. Germline V lookup: CDR1 MGHRA, CDR2 YSYEKL. This CDR3 is built from 15 residues. The CDR3 sequence is CASSQGTGDLYGYTF. CDR3 DNA: TGCGCCAGCAGCCAAGGGACAGGGGATCTCTATGGCTACACCTTC.

This clonotype was picked up a small number of times. The rearrangement joins TRBV5-1 to TRBJ2-1; D ambiguous. Germline assignment: CDR1 SGHRS and CDR2 YFSETQ. The CDR3 length is 14 residues. V was clipped by 7 bases and J by 2 bases, with 13 bases between them. The CDR3 nucleotides are TGCGCCAGCTCGCTAGGGTCCCCCTACAATGAGCAGTTCTTC. Translation gives CASSLGSPYNEQFF.

The chain joins TRBV5-1 to TRBJ2-1, with a possible D match to TRBD2 (6 bases). From germline, CDR1 is SGHRS and CDR2 YFSETQ. The CDR3 has 13 amino acids. V was trimmed by 4 bases and J by 5 bases, leaving 10 bases between them. The CDR3 DNA is TGCGCCAGCAGCGGGGAGGCTCACAATGAGCAGTTCTTC. Amino acids: CASSGEAHNEQFF.

This sequence joins TRBV29-1 and TRBJ1-2; D possibly corresponds to TRBD1 (6 bases). Germline-derived CDR1 and CDR2 are SQVTM and ANQGSEA. Trimming shortened V by 0 bases and J by 2 bases, and 10 bases separated the two germline ends. The CDR3 length is 14 residues. The CDR3 sequence is CSVEERQGNYGYTF. The CDR3 DNA reads TGCAGCGTTGAAGAAAGGCAGGGGAACTATGGCTACACCTTC.

The chain uses TRBV5-5 and TRBJ1-1; D is uncertain. Trimming took 2 bases from V and 8 from J, leaving 7 bases between them. This CDR3 is 11 amino acids long. Germline V gene sequence: CDR1 SGHKS, CDR2 YYEKEE (reference sequence). CDR3 sequence: CASSLGMEAFF. CDR3 DNA sequence: TGTGCCAGCAGCTTAGGGATGGAAGCTTTCTTT.

This chain joins TRBV6-6 and TRBJ2-2; TRBD2 matches 11 bases. The CDR3 is made up of 16 amino acids. The germline V gene encodes CDR1 MNHNY and CDR2 SVGAGI (reference sequence). V was pared by 6 bases and J by 1 base, with 4 bases of the junction left unmatched. The CDR3 DNA reads as TGTGCCAGCAGGCCACTAGCGGGAGAGAACACCGGGGAGCTGTTTTTT. It specifies CASRPLAGENTGELFF.

This clonotype appeared a few times. J is TRBJ2-3 and V is TRBV7-3; 10 positions match TRBD1. V lost 2 bases to trimming and J lost 3 bases; unmatched junction nucleotides: 2. In germline, CDR1 is SGHTA, CDR2 FQGTGA. The CDR3 has 15 residues. CDR3 loop: CASSLGTGVTDTQYF. CDR3 coding DNA: TGTGCCAGCAGCTTAGGGACAGGGGTAACAGATACGCAGTATTTT.

This clonotype has a handful of counts. This chain links TRBV12-3 or TRBV12-4 with TRBJ2-3, with 9 bases lining up with TRBD2. The ends lost 3 bases at V and 5 bases at J; junction bases unmatched: 12. This CDR3 contains 17 residues. DNA for the CDR3: TGTGCCAGCAGTTTCGCTGAGCGAGTACTAGCGGGAGATACGCAGTATTTT. Translation: CASSFAERVLAGDTQYF.

The V gene is TRBV29-1, the J gene TRBJ2-1; TRBD2 agrees at 7 bases. This CDR3 is built from 14 residues. Germline assignment: CDR1 SQVTM and CDR2 ANQGSEA. With V trimmed by 1 base and J by 2 bases, 2 bases remained unmatched. For the CDR3, the DNA is TGCAGCGTTGAAGCGAGCGGGACCTACAATGAGCAGTTCTTC. It yields the protein CSVEASGTYNEQFF.

This clonotype was detected only a few times. The J gene is TRBJ2-3, the V gene TRBV4-3; the match to TRBD1 covers 10 bases. Germline-derived CDR1 and CDR2 are LGHNA and YSLEER. This CDR3 has 19 amino acids. The junction had 16 bases not matched to a gene; V was cut back by 4 bases and J by 3 bases. CDR3 sequence (DNA): TGCGCCAGCAGCCGGACCGGGACAGGGGTTGGTTACGGTACAGATACGCAGTATTTT. This codes for CASSRTGTGVGYGTDTQYF.

V and J are TRBV6-5 and TRBJ1-2, with no clear D. V was shortened by 2 bases and J by 6 bases, with 10 bases between the two germline ends. CDR1 and CDR2 from the germline V gene are MNHEY and SVGAGI. The CDR3 covers 13 residues. CDR3 region: CASSYPGVDGYTF. The CDR3 nucleotides are TGTGCCAGCAGTTACCCGGGAGTCGATGGCTACACCTTC.

This clonotype occurred a few times. The chain employs TRBV5-1 and TRBJ2-7; TRBD1 aligns across 7 bases. Germline lookup yields CDR1 SGHRS and CDR2 YFSETQ. The V gene end was trimmed by 6 bases and the J gene end by 0 bases; junction bases not matched to a gene: 6. The length of the CDR3 is 14 residues. As DNA, the CDR3 is TGCGCCAGCAACCTCGACAGGGCCTCCTACGAGCAGTACTTC. The encoded protein is CASNLDRASYEQYF.

This clonotype was detected many times. The chain uses TRBV5-4 and TRBJ2-3, with D tentatively TRBD2 (5 bases). The CDR3 is 12 residues long. The V gene lost 2 bases and the J gene lost 11 bases, with 12 bases spanning the gap. The germline V gene encodes CDR1 SGHNT and CDR2 YYREEE (reference sequence). Here the CDR3 DNA reads TGTGCCAGCAGCTTCTCGGGGTTGGGGCAGTATTTT. The encoded protein is CASSFSGLGQYF.

This clonotype turned up a few times. The chain combines TRBV7-9 with TRBJ2-1; D is undetermined. V was clipped by 4 bases and J by 7 bases, with 2 bases between them. Germline CDR1 is SEHNR and CDR2 is FQNEAQ (reference sequence). CDR3 length equals 10 residues. Written as DNA, the CDR3 is TGTGCCAGCAGCTCTAATGAGCAGTTCTTC. It yields the protein CASSSNEQFF.

V and J are TRBV3-1 and TRBJ2-1, with D possibly matching TRBD1 (5 bases). Germline CDR1 is LGHDT and CDR2 is YNNKEL (reference sequence). This CDR3 has 15 amino acids. Trimming shortened V by 0 bases and J by 8 bases, and 14 bases separated the two germline ends. The DNA of the CDR3 is TGTGCCAGCAGCCAAGATCGGGCAGGGCTCCATGAGCAGTTCTTC. Its protein is CASSQDRAGLHEQFF.

This clonotype came up a few times. The V call is TRBV7-9, the J call TRBJ2-2, with 7 nucleotides matching TRBD2. CDR1 and CDR2 (germline): SEHNR, FQNEAQ (reference sequence). This CDR3 has 14 amino acids. Trimming took 5 bases from V and 2 from J; bases not matched to a gene: 2. The CDR3 protein is CASSPGLNTGELFF. CDR3 nucleotide sequence: TGTGCCAGCAGCCCGGGACTAAACACCGGGGAGCTGTTTTTT.

This clonotype showed up many times. The J gene is TRBJ1-3, the V gene TRBV9, with TRBD1 matching 8 bases. The V gene end was trimmed by 0 bases and the J gene end by 2 bases; junction bases not matched to a gene: 4. The V gene's germline CDR1 is SGDLS and CDR2 YYNGEE. The CDR3 has 16 residues. The CDR3 region is CASSVDTGGTGNTIYF. The CDR3, as DNA: TGTGCCAGCAGCGTAGACACAGGGGGTACTGGAAACACCATATATTTT.

This clonotype was picked up a small number of times. The chain uses TRBV12-3 or TRBV12-4 and TRBJ2-1; D remains ambiguous. Trimming pared 5 bases from V and 6 bases from J, leaving 5 bases between. This CDR3 region has 11 residues. CDR3 sequence: CASSALNEQFF. The DNA of the CDR3 is TGTGCCAGCAGTGCCCTCAATGAGCAGTTCTTC.

The rearrangement uses TRBV9 and TRBJ1-1, with D tentatively TRBD1 (5 bases). The V gene lost 0 bases and the J gene lost 0 bases, with 9 bases spanning the gap. Germline assignment: CDR1 SGDLS and CDR2 YYNGEE. The CDR3 has 15 residues. CDR3 nucleotides: TGTGCCAGCAGCGTAGGGGGAGGGGTGAACACTGAAGCTTTCTTT. This gives the protein CASSVGGGVNTEAFF.

This chain connects TRBV6-2 or TRBV6-3 to TRBJ2-3; 8 bases map to TRBD2. Germline CDR1 reads MNHEY; CDR2 reads SVGEGT. With 1 base clipped from V and 4 bases from J, the junction kept 4 bases outside the gene matches. This CDR3 has 15 residues. The CDR3 DNA is TGTGCCAGCAGTTACTTAGCGGGAAGTGCAGATACGCAGTATTTT. Translating gives CASSYLAGSADTQYF.

The chain combines TRBV7-6 with TRBJ2-7, with unresolved D. The CDR3 is 13 amino acids. Per the germline V gene, CDR1 is SGHVS and CDR2 is FNYEAQ. The V and J ends lost 5 bases and 0 bases respectively, with 8 bases between them. The CDR3 DNA sequence: TGTGCCAGCAGCCCCCTCGGCTCCTACGAGCAGTACTTC. This codes for CASSPLGSYEQYF.